Each of the 11 T cell receptor beta chains below was sequenced from the same sample in a study of OX40 agonist ivuxolimab in advanced cancers. Using immunoSEQ multiplex PCR, the repertoire was profiled, and TCRdb retains in-frame clones only, with some absent. The sample shows approximately 66,000 clones, roughly 86% of them seen only once. The sample consisted of CD4+ or CD8+ T cells sorted from blood, taken in a trial of the OX40 agonist ivuxolimab. These TCRs come from an adult with an advanced solid tumor such as melanoma, head and neck, liver or kidney cancer.

This clone was counted a single time. The chain is built from TRBV15 and TRBJ2-3; 9 nucleotides align to TRBD2. Germline V gene lookup returns CDR1 LNHNV and CDR2 YYDKDF (reference sequence). The CDR3 is 16 amino acids. V shed 1 base, J shed 4 bases, and the junction held 6 bases outside the gene matches. The CDR3 DNA is TGTGCCACCAGCAGAGCAGCGGGGGGCCCACCAGATACGCAGTATTTT. Amino acids: CATSRAAGGPPDTQYF.

This sequence joins TRBV6-5 and TRBJ2-7, with 7 bases matching TRBD1. After removal of 0 bases from V and 2 bases from J, the junction contained 4 bases not matched to a gene. In germline, CDR1 is MNHEY, CDR2 SVGAGI. The CDR3 runs to 15 residues. CDR3 sequence: CASSYSRQGPYEQYF. The CDR3, as DNA: TGTGCCAGCAGTTACTCCCGACAGGGCCCCTACGAGCAGTACTTC.

The CDR3 region is CASSVGVSMTNYGYTF. The CDR3 nucleotides read TGTGCCAGCAGCGTAGGCGTCTCTATGACTAACTATGGCTACACCTTC. The chain combines TRBV9 with TRBJ1-2; no definite D call. CDR1 is SGDLS, CDR2 YYNGEE, per germline. The CDR3 is made up of 16 amino acids. Deletions cut 0 bases from V and 0 bases from J, with 12 bases between. The full variable domain, completed using reference TRBV9 and TRBJ1-2, is DSGVTQTPKHLITATGQRVTLRCSPRSGDLSVYWYQQSLDQGLQFLIQYYNGEERAKGNILERFSAQQFPDLHSELNLSSLELGDSALYFCASSVGVSMTNYGYTFGSGTRLTVV.

This rearrangement joins TRBV6-5 to TRBJ1-1, with D maybe TRBD1 (6 bases). CDR3 length: 15 amino acids. Germline CDR1 MNHEY, CDR2 SVGAGI. V was shortened by 6 bases and J by 2 bases, with 16 bases between the two germline ends. Here the CDR3 reads CASRQDDRPNTEAFF. The CDR3 nucleotides are TGTGCCAGCAGACAAGACGACAGGCCCAACACTGAAGCTTTCTTT.

The chain employs TRBV19 and TRBJ2-3, with unresolved D. Germline lookup yields CDR1 LNHDA and CDR2 SQIVND (reference sequence). Between the trimmed V and J ends, which lost 10 bases and 2 bases, there was a span of 16 bases. The CDR3 totals 14 residues. The CDR3 spells CATQVGKLTDTQYF. CDR3 bases: TGTGCCACCCAGGTCGGCAAACTCACAGATACGCAGTATTTT.

The genes are TRBV5-1 and TRBJ1-3; 8 bases line up with TRBD1. After removal of 4 bases from V and 0 bases from J, the junction contained 18 bases not matched to a gene. Germline V lookup: CDR1 SGHRS, CDR2 YFSETQ. The CDR3 runs to 20 residues. Here the CDR3 DNA reads TGCGCCAGCAGCCTCCTCCGGGACAGGCACGTATTATTCTCTGGAAACACCATATATTTT. Its protein product is CASSLLRDRHVLFSGNTIYF. Supplemented by reference TRBV5-1 and TRBJ1-3, the full variable domain reads KAGVTQTPRYLIKTRGQQVTLSCSPISGHRSVSWYQQTPGQGLQFLFEYFSETQRNKGNFPGRFSGRQFSNSRSEMNVSTLELGDSALYLCASSLLRDRHVLFSGNTIYFGEGSWLTVV.

The rearrangement uses TRBV30 and TRBJ1-2; D remains ambiguous. CDR3 length equals 11 residues. Germline CDR1 reads GTSNPN; CDR2 reads SVGIG (reference sequence). V shed 3 bases and J shed 6 bases, with 8 bases lying between them. CDR3 DNA: TGTGCCTGGAGGTACAAGCATGGCTACACCTTC. Residues: CAWRYKHGYTF.

This clone was counted a single time. The chain couples TRBV5-1 to TRBJ1-2, with D maybe TRBD1 (5 bases). The V end lost 2 bases, the J end lost 2 bases, and 13 bases lay between the germline ends. The CDR3 totals 15 residues. Germline CDR1 SGHRS, CDR2 YFSETQ. The CDR3 sequence is CASSLPGTVNYGYTF. The CDR3 nucleotides read TGCGCCAGCAGCTTACCCGGGACTGTCAACTATGGCTACACCTTC.

The chain carries TRBV6-1 and TRBJ1-1; no definite D call. CDR3 length: 13 residues. Germline CDR1 and CDR2: MNHNS and SASEGT. V was cut by 3 bases and J by 7 bases, with 12 bases left in between. The CDR3 coding sequence is TGTGCCAGCAGTGAGATGGCCAAGAATGAAGCTTTCTTT. Translation gives CASSEMAKNEAFF.

Note on this clone: At one end, the junction sequence differs from germline, possibly due to a read error. The CDR3 protein is CASRIGGGTDTQYF. The CDR3 bases are TGTGCCAGTAGAATAGGTGGGGGCACAGATACGCAGTATTTT. This chain joins TRBV19 and TRBJ2-3; D remains ambiguous. From germline, CDR1 is LNHDA and CDR2 SQIVND (reference sequence). This CDR3 comprises 14 residues.

This sequence joins TRBV5-1 and TRBJ1-4, with D possibly TRBD1 on 5 matching bases. Germline V gives CDR1 SGHRS, CDR2 YFSETQ. V shed 2 bases and J shed 3 bases, with 8 bases lying between them. The CDR3 totals 14 residues. CDR3 in amino acids: CASSLGVPNEKLFF. CDR3 sequence (DNA): TGCGCCAGCAGCTTAGGGGTACCTAATGAAAAACTGTTTTTT. Looking up the rest from reference TRBV5-1 and TRBJ1-4 gives the full variable domain: KAGVTQTPRYLIKTRGQQVTLSCSPISGHRSVSWYQQTPGQGLQFLFEYFSETQRNKGNFPGRFSGRQFSNSRSEMNVSTLELGDSALYLCASSLGVPNEKLFFGSGTQLSVL.